The entry that follows covers one T cell receptor (beta chain) sequence. Its antigen is unidentified. These data originate in a study of T cell responses to AZD1222 COVID-19 vaccine. Study-wide results and caveats: Clonal diversity was possibly underestimated; the donors were predominantly white British and more often female. Spike-wide coverage was observed for vaccine-associated CD4 TCRs, with dominant responses at 160-218 and 743-854.

Losses at the gene ends were 0 bases for V and 6 bases for J; bases not matched to a gene: 4. The CDR3 sequence is 14 residues long. Germline values: CDR1 MNHEY, CDR2 SVGEGT. The method was immunoSEQ multiplex PCR; TCRdb's version includes in-frame clones alone and lacks a portion of them. The table records 99,000 or so clones, 88% of them present only once. This material consisted of peripheral blood, taken on day 0 of AZD1222 vaccination. The sequence was collected from an adult in good health. The chain couples TRBV6-2 or TRBV6-3 to TRBJ1-2; TRBD1 matches at 7 bases. CDR3: CASSYSTTGNGYTF. CDR3 DNA sequence: TGTGCCAGCAGTTACTCTACGACAGGGAATGGCTACACCTTC.